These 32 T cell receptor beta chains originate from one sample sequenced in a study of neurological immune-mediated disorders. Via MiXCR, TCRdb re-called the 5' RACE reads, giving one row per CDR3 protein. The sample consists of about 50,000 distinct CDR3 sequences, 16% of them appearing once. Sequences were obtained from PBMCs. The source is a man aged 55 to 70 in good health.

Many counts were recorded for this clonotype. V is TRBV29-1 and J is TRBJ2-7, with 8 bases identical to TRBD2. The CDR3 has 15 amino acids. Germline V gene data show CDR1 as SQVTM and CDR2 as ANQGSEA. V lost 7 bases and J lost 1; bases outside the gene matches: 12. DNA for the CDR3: TGCAGCGCCCGACGGGGGGGAGACCTATCCTACGAGCAGTACTTC. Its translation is CSARRGGDLSYEQYF.

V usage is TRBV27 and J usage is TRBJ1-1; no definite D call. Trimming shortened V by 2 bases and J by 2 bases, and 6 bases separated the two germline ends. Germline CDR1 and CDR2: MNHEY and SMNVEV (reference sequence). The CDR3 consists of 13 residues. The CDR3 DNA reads TGTGCCAGCAGTTTAGAAGAAAACACTGAAGCTTTCTTT. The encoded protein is CASSLEENTEAFF.

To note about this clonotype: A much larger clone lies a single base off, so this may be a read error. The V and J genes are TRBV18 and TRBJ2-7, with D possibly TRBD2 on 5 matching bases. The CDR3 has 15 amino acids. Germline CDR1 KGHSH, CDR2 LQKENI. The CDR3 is CTSGKESNSLREMNF. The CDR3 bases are TGTACCAGCGGTAAGGAGTCTAATTCCCTACGAGAGATGAACTTC.

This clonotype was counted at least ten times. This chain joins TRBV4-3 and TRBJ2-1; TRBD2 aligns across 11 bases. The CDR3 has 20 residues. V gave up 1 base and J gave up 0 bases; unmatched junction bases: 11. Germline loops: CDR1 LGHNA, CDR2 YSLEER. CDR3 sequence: CASSQGRTRSGRGSYNEQFF. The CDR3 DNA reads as TGCGCCAGCAGCCAAGGTCGGACCCGTAGCGGGAGGGGCTCCTACAATGAGCAGTTCTTC.

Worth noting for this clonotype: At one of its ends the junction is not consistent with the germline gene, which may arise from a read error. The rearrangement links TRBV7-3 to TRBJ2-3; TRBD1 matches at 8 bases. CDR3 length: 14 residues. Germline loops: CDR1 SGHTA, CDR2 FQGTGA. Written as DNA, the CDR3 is TGTTCCAGCAGCTCGGGACAGGACTCAGATACGCAGTATTTT. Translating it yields CSSSSGQDSDTQYF.

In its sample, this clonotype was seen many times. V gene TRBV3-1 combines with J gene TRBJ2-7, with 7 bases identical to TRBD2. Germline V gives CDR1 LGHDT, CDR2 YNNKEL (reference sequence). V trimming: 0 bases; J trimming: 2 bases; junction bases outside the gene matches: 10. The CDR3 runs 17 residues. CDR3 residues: CASSQDIGGGLTYEQYF. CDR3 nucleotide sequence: TGTGCCAGCAGCCAAGATATCGGGGGAGGGCTGACCTACGAGCAGTACTTC.

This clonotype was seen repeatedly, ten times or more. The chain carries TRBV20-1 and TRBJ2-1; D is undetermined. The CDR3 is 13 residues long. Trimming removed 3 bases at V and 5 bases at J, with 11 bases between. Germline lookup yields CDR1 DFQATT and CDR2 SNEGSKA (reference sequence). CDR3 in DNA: TGCAGTGCTAGCACTTCATATGACAATGAGCAGTTCTTC. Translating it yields CSASTSYDNEQFF.

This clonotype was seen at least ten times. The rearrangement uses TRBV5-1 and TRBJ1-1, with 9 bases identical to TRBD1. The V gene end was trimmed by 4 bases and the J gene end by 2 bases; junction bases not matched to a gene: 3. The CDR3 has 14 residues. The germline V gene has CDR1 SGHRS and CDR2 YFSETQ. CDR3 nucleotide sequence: TGCGCCAGCAGCATACAGGGGGCAAACACTGAAGCTTTCTTT. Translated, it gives CASSIQGANTEAFF.

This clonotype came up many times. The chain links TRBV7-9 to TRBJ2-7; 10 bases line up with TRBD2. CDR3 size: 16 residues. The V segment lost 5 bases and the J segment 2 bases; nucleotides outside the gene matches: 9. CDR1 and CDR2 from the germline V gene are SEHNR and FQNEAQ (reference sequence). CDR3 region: CASSPPIAGGTYEQYF. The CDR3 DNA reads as TGTGCCAGCAGCCCGCCCATAGCGGGAGGTACCTACGAGCAGTACTTC.

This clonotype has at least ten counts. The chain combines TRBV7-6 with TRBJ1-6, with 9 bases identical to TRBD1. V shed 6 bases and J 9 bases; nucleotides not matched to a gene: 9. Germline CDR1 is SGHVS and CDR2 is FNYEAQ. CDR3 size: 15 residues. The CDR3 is CASRATGQGGSPLHF. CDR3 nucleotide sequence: TGTGCCAGCAGAGCAACGGGACAGGGTGGTTCACCCCTCCACTTT.

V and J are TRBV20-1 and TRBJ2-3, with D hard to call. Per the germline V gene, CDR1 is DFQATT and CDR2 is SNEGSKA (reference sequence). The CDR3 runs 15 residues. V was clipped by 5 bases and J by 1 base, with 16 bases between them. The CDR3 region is CSAEKAADGTDTQYF. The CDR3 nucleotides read TGCAGTGCTGAAAAGGCGGCCGACGGCACAGATACGCAGTATTTT.

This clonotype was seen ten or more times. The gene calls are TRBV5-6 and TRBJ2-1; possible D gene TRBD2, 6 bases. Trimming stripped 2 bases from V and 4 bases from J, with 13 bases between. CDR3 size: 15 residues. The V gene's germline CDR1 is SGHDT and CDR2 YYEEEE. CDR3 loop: CASSFLAREYNEQFF. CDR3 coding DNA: TGTGCCAGCAGCTTCCTAGCGAGGGAGTACAATGAGCAGTTCTTC.

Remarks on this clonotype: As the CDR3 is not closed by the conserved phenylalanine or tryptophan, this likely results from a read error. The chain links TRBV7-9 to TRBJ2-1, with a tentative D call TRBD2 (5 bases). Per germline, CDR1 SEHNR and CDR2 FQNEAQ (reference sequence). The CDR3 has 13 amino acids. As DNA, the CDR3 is TGTGCCAGTAGCTTCCCCCGGGGAAATGAGCAGTTCTAC. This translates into CASSFPRGNEQFY.

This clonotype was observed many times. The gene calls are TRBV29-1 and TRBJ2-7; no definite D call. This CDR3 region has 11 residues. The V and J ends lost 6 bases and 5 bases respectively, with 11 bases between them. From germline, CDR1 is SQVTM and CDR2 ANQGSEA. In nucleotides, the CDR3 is TGCAGCGTGGGCCAGCGTAACGAGCAGTACTTC. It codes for CSVGQRNEQYF.

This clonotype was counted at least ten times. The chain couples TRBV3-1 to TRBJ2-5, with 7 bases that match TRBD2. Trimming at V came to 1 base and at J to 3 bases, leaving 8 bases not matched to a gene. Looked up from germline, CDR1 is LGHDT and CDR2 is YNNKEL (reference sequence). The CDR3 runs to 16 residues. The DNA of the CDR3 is TGTGCCAGCAGCCAAGGATCAGCGGGGAGGAAAGAGACCCAGTACTTC. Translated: CASSQGSAGRKETQYF.

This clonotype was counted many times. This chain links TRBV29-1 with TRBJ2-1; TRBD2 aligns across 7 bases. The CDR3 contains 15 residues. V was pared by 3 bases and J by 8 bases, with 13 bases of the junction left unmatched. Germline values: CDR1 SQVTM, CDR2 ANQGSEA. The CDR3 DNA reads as TGCAGCGTTGATCGAGTGGGGGGGGGATGGCATGAGCAGTTCTTC. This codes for CSVDRVGGGWHEQFF.

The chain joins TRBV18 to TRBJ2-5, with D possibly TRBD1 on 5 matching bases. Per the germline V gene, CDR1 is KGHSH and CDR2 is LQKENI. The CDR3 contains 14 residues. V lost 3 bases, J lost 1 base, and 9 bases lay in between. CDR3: CASSPAGRQETQYF. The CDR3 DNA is TGTGCCAGCTCACCGGCAGGGCGCCAAGAGACCCAGTACTTC.

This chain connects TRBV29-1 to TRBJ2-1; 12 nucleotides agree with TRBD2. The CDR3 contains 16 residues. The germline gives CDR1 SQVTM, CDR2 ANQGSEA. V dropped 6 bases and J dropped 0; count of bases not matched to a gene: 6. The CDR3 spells CSVIGLAGFSYNEQFF. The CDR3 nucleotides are TGCAGCGTCATAGGACTAGCGGGGTTCTCCTACAATGAGCAGTTCTTC.

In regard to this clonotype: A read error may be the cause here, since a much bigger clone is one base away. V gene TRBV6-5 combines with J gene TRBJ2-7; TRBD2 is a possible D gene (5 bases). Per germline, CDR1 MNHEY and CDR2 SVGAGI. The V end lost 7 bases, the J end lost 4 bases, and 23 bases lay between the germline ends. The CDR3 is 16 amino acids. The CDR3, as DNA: TGTGCCAGCATTAAAGTGAGGGCATGGGTTAGTTACGAGCAGTACTTC. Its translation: CASIKVRAWVSYEQYF.

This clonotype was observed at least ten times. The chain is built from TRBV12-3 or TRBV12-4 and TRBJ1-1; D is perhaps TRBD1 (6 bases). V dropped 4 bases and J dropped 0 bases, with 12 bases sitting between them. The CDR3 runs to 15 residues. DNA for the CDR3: TGTGCCAGCAGTTCCGCGGACAGATTGAACACTGAAGCTTTCTTT. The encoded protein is CASSSADRLNTEAFF.

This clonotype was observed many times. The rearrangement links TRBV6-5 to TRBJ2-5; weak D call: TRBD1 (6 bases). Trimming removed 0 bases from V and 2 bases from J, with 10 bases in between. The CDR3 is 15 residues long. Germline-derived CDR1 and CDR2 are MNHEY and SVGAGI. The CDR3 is CASSYSHRVQETQYF. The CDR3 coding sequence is TGTGCCAGCAGTTACTCCCACAGGGTACAAGAGACCCAGTACTTC.

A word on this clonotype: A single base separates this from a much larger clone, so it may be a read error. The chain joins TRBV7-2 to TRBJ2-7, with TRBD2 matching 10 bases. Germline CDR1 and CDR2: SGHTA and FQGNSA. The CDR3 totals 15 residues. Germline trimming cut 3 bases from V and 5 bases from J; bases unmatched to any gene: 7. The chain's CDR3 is CASSFPGLASNEQYF. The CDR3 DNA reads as TGTGCCAGCAGCTTCCCGGGACTAGCGTCCAACGAGCAGTACTTC.

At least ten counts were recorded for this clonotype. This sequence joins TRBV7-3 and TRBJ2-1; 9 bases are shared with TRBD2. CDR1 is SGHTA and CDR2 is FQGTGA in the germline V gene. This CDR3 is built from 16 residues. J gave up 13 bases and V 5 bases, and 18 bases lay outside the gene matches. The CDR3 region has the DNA TGTGCCAGCAGCGTAGGGGCGGGAGGGCCCGAGGTGTCCCAGTTCTTC. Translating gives CASSVGAGGPEVSQFF.

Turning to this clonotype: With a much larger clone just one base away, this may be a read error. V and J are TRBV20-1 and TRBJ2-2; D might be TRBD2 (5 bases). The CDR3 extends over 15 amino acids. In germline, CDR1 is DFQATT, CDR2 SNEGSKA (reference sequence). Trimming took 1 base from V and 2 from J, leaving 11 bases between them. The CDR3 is CSARGELGNTGELFF. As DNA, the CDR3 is TGCAGTGCTAGAGGGGAGTTGGGTAACACCGGGGAGCTGTTTTTT.

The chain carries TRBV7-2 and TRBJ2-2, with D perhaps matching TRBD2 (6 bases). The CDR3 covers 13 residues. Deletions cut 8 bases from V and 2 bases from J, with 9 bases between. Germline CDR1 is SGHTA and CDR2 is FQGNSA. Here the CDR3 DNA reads TGTGCCAGCCAGACTAGAAACACCGGGGAGCTGTTTTTT. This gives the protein CASQTRNTGELFF.

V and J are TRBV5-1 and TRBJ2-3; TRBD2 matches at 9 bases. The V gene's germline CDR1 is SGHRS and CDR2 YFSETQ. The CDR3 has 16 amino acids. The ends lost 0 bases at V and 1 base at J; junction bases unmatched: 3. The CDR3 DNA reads TGCGCCAGCAGCTTGGTAGCTAGCGGGGGCACAGATACGCAGTATTTT. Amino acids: CASSLVASGGTDTQYF.

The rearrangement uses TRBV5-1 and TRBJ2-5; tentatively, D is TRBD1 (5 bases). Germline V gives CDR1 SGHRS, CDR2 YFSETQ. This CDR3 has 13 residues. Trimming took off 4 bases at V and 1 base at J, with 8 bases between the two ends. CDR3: CASSPDSQETQYF. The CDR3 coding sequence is TGCGCCAGCAGCCCCGACAGCCAAGAGACCCAGTACTTC.

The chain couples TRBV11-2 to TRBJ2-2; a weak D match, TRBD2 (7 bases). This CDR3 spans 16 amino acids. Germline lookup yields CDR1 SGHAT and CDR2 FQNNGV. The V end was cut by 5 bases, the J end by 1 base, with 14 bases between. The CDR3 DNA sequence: TGTGCCAGCAGCCTCCTAGGGGGGGGGAACACCGGGGAGCTGTTTTTT. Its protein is CASSLLGGGNTGELFF.

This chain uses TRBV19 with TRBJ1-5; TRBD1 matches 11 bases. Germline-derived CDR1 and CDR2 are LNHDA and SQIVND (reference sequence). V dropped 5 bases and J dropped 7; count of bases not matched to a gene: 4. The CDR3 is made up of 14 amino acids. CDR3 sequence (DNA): TGTGCCAGTAGTTTCGGACAGGGGGCCCAGCCCCAGCATTTT. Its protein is CASSFGQGAQPQHF.

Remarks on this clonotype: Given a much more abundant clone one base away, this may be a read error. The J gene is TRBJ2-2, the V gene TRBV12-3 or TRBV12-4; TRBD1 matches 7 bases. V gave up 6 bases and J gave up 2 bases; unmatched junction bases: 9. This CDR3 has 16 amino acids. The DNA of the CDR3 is TGTGCCAGCAGCACCGGGACAGCAATCAACACCGGGGAGCTGTTTTTT. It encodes CASSTGTAINTGELFF.

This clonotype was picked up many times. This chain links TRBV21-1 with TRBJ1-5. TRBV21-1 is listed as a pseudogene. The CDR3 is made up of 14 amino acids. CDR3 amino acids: CASSTDICNQPQHF. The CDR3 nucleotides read TGTGCCAGCAGCACGGACATATGCAATCAGCCCCAGCATTTT.

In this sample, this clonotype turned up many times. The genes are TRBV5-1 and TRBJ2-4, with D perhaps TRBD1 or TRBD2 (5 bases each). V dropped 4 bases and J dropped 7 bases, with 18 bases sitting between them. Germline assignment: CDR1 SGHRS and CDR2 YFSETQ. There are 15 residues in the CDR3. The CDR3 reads CASSPPGASGNIQYF. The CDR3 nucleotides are TGCGCCAGCAGCCCTCCCGGGGCCTCAGGGAACATTCAGTACTTC.